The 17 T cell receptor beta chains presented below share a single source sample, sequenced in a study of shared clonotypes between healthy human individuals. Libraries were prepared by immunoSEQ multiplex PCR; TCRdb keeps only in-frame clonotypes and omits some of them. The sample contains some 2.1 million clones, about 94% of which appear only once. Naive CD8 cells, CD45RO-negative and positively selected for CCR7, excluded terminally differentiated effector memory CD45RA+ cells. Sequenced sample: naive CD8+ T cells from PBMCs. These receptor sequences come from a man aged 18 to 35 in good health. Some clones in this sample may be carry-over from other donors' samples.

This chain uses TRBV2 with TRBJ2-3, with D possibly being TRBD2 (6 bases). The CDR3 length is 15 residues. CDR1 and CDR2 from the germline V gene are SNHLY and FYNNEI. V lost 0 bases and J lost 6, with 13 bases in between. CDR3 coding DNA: TGTGCCAGCAGTGAAGCGGGAGGCCGCGCGGATACGCAGTATTTT. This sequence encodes CASSEAGGRADTQYF.

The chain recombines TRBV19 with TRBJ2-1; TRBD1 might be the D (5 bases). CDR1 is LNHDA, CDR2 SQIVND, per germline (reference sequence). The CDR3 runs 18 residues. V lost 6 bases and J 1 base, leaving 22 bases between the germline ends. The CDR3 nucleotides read TGTGCCAGTAGCCTACAGGTCCAGGGTGTTTGGTCCTACAATGAGCAGTTCTTC. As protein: CASSLQVQGVWSYNEQFF.

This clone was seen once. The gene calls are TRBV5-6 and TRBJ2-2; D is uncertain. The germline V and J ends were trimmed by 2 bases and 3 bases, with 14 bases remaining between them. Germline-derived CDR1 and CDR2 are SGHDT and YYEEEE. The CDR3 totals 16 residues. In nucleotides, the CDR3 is TGTGCCAGCAGCTTTGGTCGCGGAGAGCACACCGGGGAGCTGTTTTTT. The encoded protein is CASSFGRGEHTGELFF.

The CDR3 loop is CSVGGGDSSYEQYF. CDR3 DNA: TGCAGCGTTGGCGGCGGTGATAGCTCCTACGAGCAGTACTTC. The chain employs TRBV29-1 and TRBJ2-7; no clear D gene. The germline V gene encodes CDR1 SQVTM and CDR2 ANQGSEA. The CDR3 covers 14 residues. V was shortened by 4 bases and J by 0 bases, with 13 bases between the two germline ends.

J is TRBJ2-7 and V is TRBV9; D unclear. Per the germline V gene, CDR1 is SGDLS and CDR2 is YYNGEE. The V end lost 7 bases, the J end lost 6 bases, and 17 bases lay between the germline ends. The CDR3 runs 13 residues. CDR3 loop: CASAGSIPSEQYF. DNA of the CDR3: TGTGCCAGCGCCGGGTCTATCCCATCCGAGCAGTACTTC.

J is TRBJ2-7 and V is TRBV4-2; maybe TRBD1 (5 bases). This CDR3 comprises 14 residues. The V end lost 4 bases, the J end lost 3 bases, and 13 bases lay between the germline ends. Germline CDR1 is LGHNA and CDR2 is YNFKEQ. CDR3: CASSPGPVNYEQYF. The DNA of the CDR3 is TGTGCCAGCAGCCCAGGGCCGGTGAACTACGAGCAGTACTTC.

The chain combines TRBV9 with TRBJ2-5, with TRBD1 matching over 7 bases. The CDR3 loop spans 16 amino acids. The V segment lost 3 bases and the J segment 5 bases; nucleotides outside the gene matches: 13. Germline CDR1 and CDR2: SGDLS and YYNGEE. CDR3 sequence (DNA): TGTGCCAGCAGCGATCCGAGACAGGGTCTTTGGGAGACCCAGTACTTC. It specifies CASSDPRQGLWETQYF.

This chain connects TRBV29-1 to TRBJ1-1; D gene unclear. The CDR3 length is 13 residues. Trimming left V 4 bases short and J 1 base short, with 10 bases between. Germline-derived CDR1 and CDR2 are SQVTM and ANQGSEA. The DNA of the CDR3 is TGCAGCGTTGTTCGTCATTCGAACACTGAAGCTTTCTTT. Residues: CSVVRHSNTEAFF.

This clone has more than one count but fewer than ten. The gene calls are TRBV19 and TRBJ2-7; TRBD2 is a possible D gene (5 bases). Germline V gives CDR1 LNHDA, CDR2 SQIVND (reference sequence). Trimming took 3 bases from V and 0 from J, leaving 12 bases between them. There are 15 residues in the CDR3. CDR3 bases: TGTGCCAGTAGTATCCGGGATGGAGCCTCCTACGAGCAGTACTTC. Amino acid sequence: CASSIRDGASYEQYF. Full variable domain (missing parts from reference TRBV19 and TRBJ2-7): DGGITQSPKYLFRKEGQNVTLSCEQNLNHDAMYWYRQDPGQGLRLIYYSQIVNDFQKGDIAEGYSVSREKKESFPLTVTSAQKNPTAFYLCASSIRDGASYEQYFGPGTRLTVT.

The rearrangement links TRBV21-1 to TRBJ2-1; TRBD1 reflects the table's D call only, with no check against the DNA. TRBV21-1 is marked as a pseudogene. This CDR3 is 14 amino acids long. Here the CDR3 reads CASSLEQACDEQFF. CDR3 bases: TGTGCCAGCAGCCTGGAACAGGCTTGTGATGAGCAGTTCTTC.

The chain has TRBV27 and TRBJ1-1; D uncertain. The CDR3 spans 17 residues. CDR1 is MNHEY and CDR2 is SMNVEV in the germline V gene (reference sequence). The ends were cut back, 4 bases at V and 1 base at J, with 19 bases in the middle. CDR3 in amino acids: CASSSVLGRGPNTEAFF. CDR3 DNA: TGTGCCAGCAGTTCCGTGCTAGGTAGAGGTCCGAACACTGAAGCTTTCTTT.

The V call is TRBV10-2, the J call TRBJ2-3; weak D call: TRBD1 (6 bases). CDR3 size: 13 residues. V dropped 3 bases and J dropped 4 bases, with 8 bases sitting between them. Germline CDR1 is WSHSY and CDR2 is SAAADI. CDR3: CASSDRGSDTQYF. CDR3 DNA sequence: TGCGCCAGCAGTGACAGGGGTTCAGATACGCAGTATTTT.

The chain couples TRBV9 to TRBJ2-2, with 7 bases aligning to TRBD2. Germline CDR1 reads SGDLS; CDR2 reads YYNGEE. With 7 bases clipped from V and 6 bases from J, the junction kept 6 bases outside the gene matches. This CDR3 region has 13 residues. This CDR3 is CASRAGVAGELFF. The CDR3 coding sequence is TGTGCCAGCCGGGCGGGGGTTGCCGGGGAGCTGTTTTTT. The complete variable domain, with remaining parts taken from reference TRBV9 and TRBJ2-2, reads DSGVTQTPKHLITATGQRVTLRCSPRSGDLSVYWYQQSLDQGLQFLIQYYNGEERAKGNILERFSAQQFPDLHSELNLSSLELGDSALYFCASRAGVAGELFFGEGSRLTVL.

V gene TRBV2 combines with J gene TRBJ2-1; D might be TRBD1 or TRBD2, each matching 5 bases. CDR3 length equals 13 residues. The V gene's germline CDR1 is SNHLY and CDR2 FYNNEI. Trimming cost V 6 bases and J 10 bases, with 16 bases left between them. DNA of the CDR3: TGTGCCAGCAGGACGGGGTGGGGGTTCGAGCAGTTCTTC. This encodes CASRTGWGFEQFF.

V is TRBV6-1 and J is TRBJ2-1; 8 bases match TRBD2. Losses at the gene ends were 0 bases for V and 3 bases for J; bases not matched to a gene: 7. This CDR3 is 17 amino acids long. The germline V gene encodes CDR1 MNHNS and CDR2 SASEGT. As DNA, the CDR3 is TGTGCCAGCAGTGAAGCGCGAGCGGGAGCCAACTACAATGAGCAGTTCTTC. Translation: CASSEARAGANYNEQFF.

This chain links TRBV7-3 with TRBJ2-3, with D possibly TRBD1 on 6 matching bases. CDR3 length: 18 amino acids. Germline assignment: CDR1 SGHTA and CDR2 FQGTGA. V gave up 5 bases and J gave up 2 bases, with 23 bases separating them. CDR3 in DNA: TGTGCCAGCAGCCTCCCCGTGGGGTTTCAGGGGAACACAGATACGCAGTATTTT. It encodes CASSLPVGFQGNTDTQYF.

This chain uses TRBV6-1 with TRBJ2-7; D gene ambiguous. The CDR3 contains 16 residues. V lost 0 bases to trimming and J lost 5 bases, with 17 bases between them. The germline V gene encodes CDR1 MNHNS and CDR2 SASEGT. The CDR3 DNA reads TGTGCCAGCAGTGAAGCGCTTCATCGGCCACACCACGAGCAGTACTTC. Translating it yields CASSEALHRPHHEQYF.